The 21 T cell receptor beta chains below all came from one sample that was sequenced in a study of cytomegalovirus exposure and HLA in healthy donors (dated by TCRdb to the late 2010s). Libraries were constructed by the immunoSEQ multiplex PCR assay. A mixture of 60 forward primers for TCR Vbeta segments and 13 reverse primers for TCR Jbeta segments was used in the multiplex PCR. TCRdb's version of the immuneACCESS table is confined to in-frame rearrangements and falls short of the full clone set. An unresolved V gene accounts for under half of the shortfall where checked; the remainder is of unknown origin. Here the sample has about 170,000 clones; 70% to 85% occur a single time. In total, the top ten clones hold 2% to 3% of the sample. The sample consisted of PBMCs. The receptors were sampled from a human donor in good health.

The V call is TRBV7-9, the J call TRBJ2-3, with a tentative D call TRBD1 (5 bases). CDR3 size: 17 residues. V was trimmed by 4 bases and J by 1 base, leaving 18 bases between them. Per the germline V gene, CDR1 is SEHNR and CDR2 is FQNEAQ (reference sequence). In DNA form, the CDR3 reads TGTGCCAGCAGCTCCTCCGACCAGGGCATAGGCACAGATACGCAGTATTTT. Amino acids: CASSSSDQGIGTDTQYF.

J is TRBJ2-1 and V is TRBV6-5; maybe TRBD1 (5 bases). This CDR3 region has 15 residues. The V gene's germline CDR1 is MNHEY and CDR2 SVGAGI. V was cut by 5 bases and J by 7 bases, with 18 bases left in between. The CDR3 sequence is CASSPLLGALNEQFF. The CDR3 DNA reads TGTGCCAGCAGTCCACTCCTAGGGGCTCTGAATGAGCAGTTCTTC.

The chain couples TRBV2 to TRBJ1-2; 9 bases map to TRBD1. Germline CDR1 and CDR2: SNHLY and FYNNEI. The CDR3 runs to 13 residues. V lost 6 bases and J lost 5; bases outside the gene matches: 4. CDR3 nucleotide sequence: TGTGCCAGCAGCGCACAGGGGGCTTATGGCTACACCTTC. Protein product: CASSAQGAYGYTF.

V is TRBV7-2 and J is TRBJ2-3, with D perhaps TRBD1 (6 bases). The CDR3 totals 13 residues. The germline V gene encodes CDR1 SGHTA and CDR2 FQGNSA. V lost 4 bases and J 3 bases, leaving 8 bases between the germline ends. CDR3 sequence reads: CASSWDKTDTQYF. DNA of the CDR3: TGTGCCAGCAGCTGGGACAAAACAGATACGCAGTATTTT.

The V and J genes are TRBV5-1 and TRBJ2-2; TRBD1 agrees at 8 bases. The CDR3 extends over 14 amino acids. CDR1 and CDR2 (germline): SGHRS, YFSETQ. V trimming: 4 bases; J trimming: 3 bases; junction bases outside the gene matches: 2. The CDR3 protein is CASSQTGDTGELFF. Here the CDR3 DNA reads TGCGCCAGCAGCCAGACAGGGGACACCGGGGAGCTGTTTTTT.

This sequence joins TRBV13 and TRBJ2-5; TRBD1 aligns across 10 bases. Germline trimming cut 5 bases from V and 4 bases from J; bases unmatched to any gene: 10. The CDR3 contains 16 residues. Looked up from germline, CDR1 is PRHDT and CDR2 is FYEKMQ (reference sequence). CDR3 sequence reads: CASSTRGQGFGETQYF. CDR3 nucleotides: TGTGCCAGCAGCACAAGGGGACAGGGGTTCGGAGAGACCCAGTACTTC.

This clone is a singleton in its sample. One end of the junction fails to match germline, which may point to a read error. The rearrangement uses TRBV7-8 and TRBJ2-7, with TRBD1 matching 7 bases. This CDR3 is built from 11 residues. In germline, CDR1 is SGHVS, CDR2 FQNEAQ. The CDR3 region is CASSSSTGRNF. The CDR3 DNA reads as TGTGCCAGCAGCTCCTCGACAGGGCGGAACTTC.

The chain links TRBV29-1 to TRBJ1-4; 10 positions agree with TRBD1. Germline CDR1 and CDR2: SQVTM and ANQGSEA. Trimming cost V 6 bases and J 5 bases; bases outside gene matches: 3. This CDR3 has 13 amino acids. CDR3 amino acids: CSVRQGANEKLFF. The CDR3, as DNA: TGCAGCGTCCGACAGGGGGCAAATGAAAAACTGTTTTTT.

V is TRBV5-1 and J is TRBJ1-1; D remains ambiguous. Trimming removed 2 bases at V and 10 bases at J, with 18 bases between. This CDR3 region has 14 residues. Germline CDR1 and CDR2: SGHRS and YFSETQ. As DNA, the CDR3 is TGCGCCAGCAGCTTCCCAAGCGGGTCCTCTATAGCTTTCTTT. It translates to CASSFPSGSSIAFF.

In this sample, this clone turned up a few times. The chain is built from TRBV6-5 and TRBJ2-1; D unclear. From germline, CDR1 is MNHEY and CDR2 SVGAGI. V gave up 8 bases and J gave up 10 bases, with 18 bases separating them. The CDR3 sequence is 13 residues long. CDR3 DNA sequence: TGTGCCAGCGCTTCATCTTCGGTATGGGAGCAGTTCTTC. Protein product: CASASSSVWEQFF.

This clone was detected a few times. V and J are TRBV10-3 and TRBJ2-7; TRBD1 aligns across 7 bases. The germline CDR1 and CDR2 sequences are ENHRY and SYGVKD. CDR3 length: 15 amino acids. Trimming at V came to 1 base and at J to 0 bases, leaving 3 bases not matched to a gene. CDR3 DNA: TGTGCCATCAGTGAGTGGACAGGAAGCTCCTACGAGCAGTACTTC. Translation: CAISEWTGSSYEQYF.

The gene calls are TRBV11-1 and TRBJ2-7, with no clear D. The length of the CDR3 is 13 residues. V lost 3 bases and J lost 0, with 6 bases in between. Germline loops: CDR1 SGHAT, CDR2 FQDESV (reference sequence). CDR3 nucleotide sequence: TGTGCCAGCAGCTTCCCGTCCTCCTACGAGCAGTACTTC. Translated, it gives CASSFPSSYEQYF.

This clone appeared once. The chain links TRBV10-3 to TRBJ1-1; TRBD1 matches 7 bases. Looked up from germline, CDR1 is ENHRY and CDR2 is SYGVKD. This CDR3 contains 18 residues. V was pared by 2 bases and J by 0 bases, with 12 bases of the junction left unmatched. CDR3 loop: CAISEGSRRGHLNTEAFF. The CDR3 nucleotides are TGTGCCATCAGTGAGGGGTCTAGGAGGGGGCATTTGAACACTGAAGCTTTCTTT.

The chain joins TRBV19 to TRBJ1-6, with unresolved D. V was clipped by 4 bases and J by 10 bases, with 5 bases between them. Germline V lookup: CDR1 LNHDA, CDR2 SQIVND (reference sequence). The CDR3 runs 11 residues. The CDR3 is CASSSGSPLHF. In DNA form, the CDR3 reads TGTGCCAGTAGTAGCGGCTCACCCCTCCACTTT.

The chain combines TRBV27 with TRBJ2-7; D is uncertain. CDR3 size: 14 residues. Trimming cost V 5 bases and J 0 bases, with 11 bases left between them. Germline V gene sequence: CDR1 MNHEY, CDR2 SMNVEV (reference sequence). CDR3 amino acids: CASSMAANSYEQYF. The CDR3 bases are TGTGCCAGCAGTATGGCGGCTAACTCCTACGAGCAGTACTTC.

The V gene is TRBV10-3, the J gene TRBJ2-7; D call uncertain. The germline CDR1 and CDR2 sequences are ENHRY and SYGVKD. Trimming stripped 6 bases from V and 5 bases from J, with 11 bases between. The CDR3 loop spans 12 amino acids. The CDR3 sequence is CAISQEPNEQYF. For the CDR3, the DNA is TGTGCCATCAGCCAGGAACCCAACGAGCAGTACTTC.

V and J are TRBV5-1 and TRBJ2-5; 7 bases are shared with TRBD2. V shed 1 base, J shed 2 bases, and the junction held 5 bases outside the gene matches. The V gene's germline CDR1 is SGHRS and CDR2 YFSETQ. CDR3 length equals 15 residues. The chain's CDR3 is CASSLTSGKQETQYF. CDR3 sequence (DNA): TGCGCCAGCAGCTTGACGAGCGGGAAACAAGAGACCCAGTACTTC.

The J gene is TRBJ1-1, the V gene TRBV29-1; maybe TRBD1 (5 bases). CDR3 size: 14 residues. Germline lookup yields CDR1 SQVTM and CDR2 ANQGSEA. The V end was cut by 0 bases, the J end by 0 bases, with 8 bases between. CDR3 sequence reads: CSVEDHRLNTEAFF. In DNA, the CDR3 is TGCAGCGTTGAAGATCACAGGCTGAACACTGAAGCTTTCTTT.

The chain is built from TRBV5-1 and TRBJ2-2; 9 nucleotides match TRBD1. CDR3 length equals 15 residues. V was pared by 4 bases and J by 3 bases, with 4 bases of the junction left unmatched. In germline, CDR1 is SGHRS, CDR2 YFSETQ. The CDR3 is CASSPRTGDTGELFF. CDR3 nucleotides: TGCGCCAGCAGCCCCAGGACAGGGGACACCGGGGAGCTGTTTTTT. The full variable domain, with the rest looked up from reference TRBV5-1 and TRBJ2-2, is KAGVTQTPRYLIKTRGQQVTLSCSPISGHRSVSWYQQTPGQGLQFLFEYFSETQRNKGNFPGRFSGRQFSNSRSEMNVSTLELGDSALYLCASSPRTGDTGELFFGEGSRLTVL.

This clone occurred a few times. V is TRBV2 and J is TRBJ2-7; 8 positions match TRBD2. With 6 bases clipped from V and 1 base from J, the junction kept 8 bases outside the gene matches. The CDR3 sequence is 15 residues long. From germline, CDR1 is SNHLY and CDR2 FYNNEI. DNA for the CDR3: TGTGCCAGCAGACGGCAGCGGGGGCCATCCTACGAGCAGTACTTC. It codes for CASRRQRGPSYEQYF.

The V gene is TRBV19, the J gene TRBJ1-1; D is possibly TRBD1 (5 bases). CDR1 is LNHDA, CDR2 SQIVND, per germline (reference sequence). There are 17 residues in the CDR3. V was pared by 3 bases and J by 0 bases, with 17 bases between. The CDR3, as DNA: TGTGCCAGTAGTATTGGACAAGGGCGATTGGTGAACACTGAAGCTTTCTTT. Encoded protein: CASSIGQGRLVNTEAFF.